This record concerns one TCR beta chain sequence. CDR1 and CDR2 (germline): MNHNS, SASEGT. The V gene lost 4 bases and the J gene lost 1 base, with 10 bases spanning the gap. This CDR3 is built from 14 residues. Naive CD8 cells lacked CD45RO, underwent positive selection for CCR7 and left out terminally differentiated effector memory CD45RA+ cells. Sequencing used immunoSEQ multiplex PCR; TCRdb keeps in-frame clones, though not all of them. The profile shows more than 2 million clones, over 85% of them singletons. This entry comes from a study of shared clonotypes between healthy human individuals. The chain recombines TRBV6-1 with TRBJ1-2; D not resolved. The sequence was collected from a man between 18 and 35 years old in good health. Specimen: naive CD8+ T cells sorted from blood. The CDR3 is CASSASGSNYGYTF. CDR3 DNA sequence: TGTGCCAGCAGTGCCTCGGGCAGTAACTATGGCTACACCTTC.